A selection of T cell receptor beta chains follows, all from one sample in a study of cytomegalovirus exposure and HLA in healthy donors. Sequencing was performed with immunoSEQ multiplex PCR; in TCRdb, only in-frame clones are kept and a portion is missing. The sample lists approximately 160,000 clones; about three quarters were seen once. Material for sequencing was PBMCs. The receptors stem from a man between 18 and 35 years old in good health and CMV-seronegative. Both conserved end residues are part of each CDR3. Fields, in order: CDR3 DNA, CDR3 protein, J gene, D gene, V gene, clone size. A D gene is named only where the DNA matches it firmly. The listing skips clone size in some rows; elsewhere it reads once, few, many or a size class.

CDR3 DNA: TGTGCCATCAGACCGGGACTAGCGGTCACAGATACGCAGTATTTT; CDR3 protein: CAIRPGLAVTDTQYF; J gene: TRBJ2-3; D gene: TRBD2; V gene: TRBV10-3; clone size: medium-sized
CDR3 DNA: TGTGCCAGCAGTTTGAATCGGGGTTCCGGGGGAGAGCAGTACTTC; CDR3 protein: CASSLNRGSGGEQYF; J gene: TRBJ2-7; D gene: .; V gene: TRBV27; clone size: few
CDR3 DNA: TGTGCCAGCAGCCAGACAGGGACAGATACGCAGTATTTT; CDR3 protein: CASSQTGTDTQYF; J gene: TRBJ2-3; D gene: TRBD1; V gene: TRBV28; clone size: .
CDR3 DNA: TGCGCCAGCAGCCCCCTGGGCGGGGGCGGGGATGAGCAGTTCTTC; CDR3 protein: CASSPLGGGGDEQFF; J gene: TRBJ2-1; D gene: .; V gene: TRBV4-1; clone size: .
CDR3 DNA: TGTGCCAGCAGTTACTCGCCTAGCGGGAATTTCAATGAGCAGTTCTTC; CDR3 protein: CASSYSPSGNFNEQFF; J gene: TRBJ2-1; D gene: TRBD2; V gene: TRBV6-5; clone size: few
CDR3 DNA: TGTTCCAGCAGCTTGTATACGGGAGGAGGGACCGGGGAGCTGTTTTTT; CDR3 protein: CSSSLYTGGGTGELFF; J gene: TRBJ2-2; D gene: TRBD2; V gene: TRBV7-9; clone size: .
CDR3 DNA: TGTGCCAGCAGCGTTAGCGCCACGGGGGGGAACATTCAGTACTTC; CDR3 protein: CASSVSATGGNIQYF; J gene: TRBJ2-4; D gene: TRBD2; V gene: TRBV9; clone size: .
CDR3 DNA: TGTGCCAGCGGCTCCACAGAGGGAGCTGAAAAACTGTTTTTT; CDR3 protein: CASGSTEGAEKLFF; J gene: TRBJ1-4; D gene: .; V gene: TRBV5-4; clone size: .
CDR3 DNA: TGTGCCAGCAGCTTAGGGGCAGGACTGGGGTACTATGGCTACACCTTC; CDR3 protein: CASSLGAGLGYYGYTF; J gene: TRBJ1-2; D gene: .; V gene: TRBV7-6; clone size: .
CDR3 DNA: TGTGCCAGCACCCAGGGTCCGGATTCTCATGAGCAGTTCTTC; CDR3 protein: CASTQGPDSHEQFF; J gene: TRBJ2-1; D gene: .; V gene: TRBV6-5; clone size: .
CDR3 DNA: TGCAGCGTCCAGGGGATGGGAGGGACCGGGGAGCTGTTTTTT; CDR3 protein: CSVQGMGGTGELFF; J gene: TRBJ2-2; D gene: .; V gene: TRBV29-1; clone size: .
CDR3 DNA: TGTGCCAGCAGCTTACCACCACGGGGCGAGCAGTACTTC; CDR3 protein: CASSLPPRGEQYF; J gene: TRBJ2-7; D gene: .; V gene: TRBV7-9; clone size: few
CDR3 DNA: TGTGCCAGCAGCGTAGAGGGGCGAGGGCGGGGAAGGGTCTTC; CDR3 protein: CASSVEGRGRGRVF; J gene: TRBJ2-1; D gene: .; V gene: TRBV9; clone size: .
CDR3 DNA: TGCGCCAGCAGCCACCCAGGACAGCTCTCAGCTAACTATGGCTACACCTTC; CDR3 protein: CASSHPGQLSANYGYTF; J gene: TRBJ1-2; D gene: .; V gene: TRBV4-1; clone size: .
CDR3 DNA: TGTGCCATCAGTGTTGCTACTTCCTACAATGAGCAGTTCTTC; CDR3 protein: CAISVATSYNEQFF; J gene: TRBJ2-1; D gene: .; V gene: TRBV10-3; clone size: .
CDR3 DNA: TGTGCCAGCACTTACTCAGGCGGGTCCTCCTACGAGCAGTACTTC; CDR3 protein: CASTYSGGSSYEQYF; J gene: TRBJ2-7; D gene: .; V gene: TRBV6-5; clone size: .
CDR3 DNA: TGTGCCACCCGGACTAGGGGGGACACAGATACGCAGTATTTT; CDR3 protein: CATRTRGDTDTQYF; J gene: TRBJ2-3; D gene: .; V gene: TRBV19; clone size: .
CDR3 DNA: TGTGCCAGCAGCCCCGTCAGAGATACGCAGTATTTT; CDR3 protein: CASSPVRDTQYF; J gene: TRBJ2-3; D gene: .; V gene: TRBV11-2; clone size: .
CDR3 DNA: TGTGCCAGCAGCTTATGGGGCTCGAACACTGAAGCTTTCTTT; CDR3 protein: CASSLWGSNTEAFF; J gene: TRBJ1-1; D gene: .; V gene: TRBV7-6; clone size: .
CDR3 DNA: TGTGCCAGCAGCTTAGATCCCTCCGGGGAGCTGTTTTTT; CDR3 protein: CASSLDPSGELFF; J gene: TRBJ2-2; D gene: .; V gene: TRBV11-3; clone size: few
CDR3 DNA: TGTGCCAGCAGCGCTAGACTAGCGGGAGGGACAGATACGCAGTATTTT; CDR3 protein: CASSARLAGGTDTQYF; J gene: TRBJ2-3; D gene: TRBD2; V gene: TRBV2; clone size: .
CDR3 DNA: TGTGCCAGCAGCTTGCTTCCAGGGAAATATCCCCAGCATTTT; CDR3 protein: CASSLLPGKYPQHF; J gene: TRBJ1-5; D gene: .; V gene: TRBV5-5; clone size: .
CDR3 DNA: TGTGCCAGCAGTTTAAGGACAGAACTGTATGAAAAACTGTTTTTT; CDR3 protein: CASSLRTELYEKLFF; J gene: TRBJ1-4; D gene: .; V gene: TRBV28; clone size: .
CDR3 DNA: TGTGCCAGCAGCTCCAAAGACGGAGTGGAGACCCAGTACTTC; CDR3 protein: CASSSKDGVETQYF; J gene: TRBJ2-5; D gene: .; V gene: TRBV11-3; clone size: .
CDR3 DNA: TGTGCCAGCAGCTTAGAGGGGCCGGGTTCACCCCTCCACTTT; CDR3 protein: CASSLEGPGSPLHF; J gene: TRBJ1-6; D gene: .; V gene: TRBV7-9; clone size: .
CDR3 DNA: TGTGCCAGCAGCCCCGGACTAGCGGCTAGCACAGATACGCAGTATTTT; CDR3 protein: CASSPGLAASTDTQYF; J gene: TRBJ2-3; D gene: TRBD2; V gene: TRBV5-5; clone size: few
CDR3 DNA: TGTGCCAGCAGCCAGCCGGGGACTAGCGGGACCTACGAGCAGTACTTC; CDR3 protein: CASSQPGTSGTYEQYF; J gene: TRBJ2-7; D gene: TRBD2; V gene: TRBV4-2; clone size: once
CDR3 DNA: TGCGCCAGCAGCGTTAGCCCGACAGCCTACGAGCAGTACTTC; CDR3 protein: CASSVSPTAYEQYF; J gene: TRBJ2-7; D gene: .; V gene: TRBV5-1; clone size: .
CDR3 DNA: TGTGCCAGCAGCCGCGACAGATCCTCAACCTACGAGCAGTACTTC; CDR3 protein: CASSRDRSSTYEQYF; J gene: TRBJ2-7; D gene: .; V gene: TRBV6-5; clone size: .
CDR3 DNA: TGTGCCAGTAGTCCTGGGGGGGCTAATGAAAAACTGTTTTTT; CDR3 protein: CASSPGGANEKLFF; J gene: TRBJ1-4; D gene: .; V gene: TRBV19; clone size: .
CDR3 DNA: TGTGCCAGCATCCCGGGATATAGGGACTACGAGCAGTACTTC; CDR3 protein: CASIPGYRDYEQYF; J gene: TRBJ2-7; D gene: .; V gene: TRBV21-1; clone size: few
CDR3 DNA: TGCGCCAGCAGTGATCGGGCCTACGAGCAGTACTTC; CDR3 protein: CASSDRAYEQYF; J gene: TRBJ2-7; D gene: .; V gene: TRBV10-1; clone size: .
CDR3 DNA: TGTGCCAGCTCACCCGCAGGCTACGAGCAGTACTTC; CDR3 protein: CASSPAGYEQYF; J gene: TRBJ2-7; D gene: .; V gene: TRBV18; clone size: .
CDR3 DNA: TGCGCCAGCAGCTTGTCCGGGCCAGGGGGGGGCTACACCTTC; CDR3 protein: CASSLSGPGGGYTF; J gene: TRBJ1-2; D gene: TRBD1; V gene: TRBV5-1; clone size: .
CDR3 DNA: TGTGCCAGTAATCAGGGCGCGGGAGGGGAGCAGTACTTC; CDR3 protein: CASNQGAGGEQYF; J gene: TRBJ2-7; D gene: TRBD2; V gene: TRBV19; clone size: .
CDR3 DNA: TGTGCCAGCAGCCCCGACTGGGTAGGGAGCTACGAGCAGTACTTC; CDR3 protein: CASSPDWVGSYEQYF; J gene: TRBJ2-7; D gene: .; V gene: TRBV7-9; clone size: .
CDR3 DNA: TGTGCCAGCAGCTCCTTTCGGGACTACCAAATCTACAATGAGCAGTTCTTC; CDR3 protein: CASSSFRDYQIYNEQFF; J gene: TRBJ2-1; D gene: TRBD2; V gene: TRBV7-2; clone size: .
CDR3 DNA: TGTGCCAGCAGTTACGGGGGACTTCTTTTGCAGTTCTTC; CDR3 protein: CASSYGGLLLQFF; J gene: TRBJ2-1; D gene: .; V gene: TRBV6-5; clone size: few
CDR3 DNA: TGCGCCAGCAGCTCTGTTGGGGCTAGCACAGATACGCAGTATTTT; CDR3 protein: CASSSVGASTDTQYF; J gene: TRBJ2-3; D gene: .; V gene: TRBV4-3; clone size: once
CDR3 DNA: TGTGCCAGCTCTGCGGGACTAGCGCCCATAGATACGCAGTATTTT; CDR3 protein: CASSAGLAPIDTQYF; J gene: TRBJ2-3; D gene: TRBD2; V gene: TRBV7-9; clone size: .
CDR3 DNA: TGTGCCAGCCGTCCCCGACAGGTTACTGAAGCTTTCTTT; CDR3 protein: CASRPRQVTEAFF; J gene: TRBJ1-1; D gene: .; V gene: TRBV25-1; clone size: .
CDR3 DNA: TGTGCCAGCACGGGTGCGGGAGCCTTACACCCAGATACGCAGTATTTT; CDR3 protein: CASTGAGALHPDTQYF; J gene: TRBJ2-3; D gene: TRBD2; V gene: TRBV28; clone size: .
CDR3 DNA: TGTGCCAGCAGTTCCACGACAGGTAACCTAGCCAAAAACATTCAGTACTTC; CDR3 protein: CASSSTTGNLAKNIQYF; J gene: TRBJ2-4; D gene: .; V gene: TRBV27; clone size: .
CDR3 DNA: TGTGCCAGCAGCTTGGTAGCGGGACAATCTGGGGAGACCCAGTACTTC; CDR3 protein: CASSLVAGQSGETQYF; J gene: TRBJ2-5; D gene: TRBD2; V gene: TRBV5-5; clone size: .
CDR3 DNA: TGTGCCAGCAGTTACTCTCGGTTCAATGAGCAGTTCTTC; CDR3 protein: CASSYSRFNEQFF; J gene: TRBJ2-1; D gene: .; V gene: TRBV6-6; clone size: .
CDR3 DNA: TGTGCCAGCAGCTCTCGGCGGGGCAATCAGCCCCAGCATTTT; CDR3 protein: CASSSRRGNQPQHF; J gene: TRBJ1-5; D gene: .; V gene: TRBV13; clone size: .
CDR3 DNA: TGCGCCAGCAGTGAGTATGGCCCGGGACAACCTGGAAACACCATATATTTT; CDR3 protein: CASSEYGPGQPGNTIYF; J gene: TRBJ1-3; D gene: .; V gene: TRBV10-2; clone size: .
CDR3 DNA: TGCGCCAGCAGCTTGGCCATAGCGGGAGGGCACAATGAGCAGTTCTTC; CDR3 protein: CASSLAIAGGHNEQFF; J gene: TRBJ2-1; D gene: TRBD2; V gene: TRBV5-1; clone size: .
CDR3 DNA: TGTGCCTGGGGGCCCCCATTTTCAACTAATGAAAAACTGTTTTTT; CDR3 protein: CAWGPPFSTNEKLFF; J gene: TRBJ1-4; D gene: .; V gene: TRBV30; clone size: once
CDR3 DNA: TGTGCCAGCAGCCACTCAGGGGACGGCTACACCTTC; CDR3 protein: CASSHSGDGYTF; J gene: TRBJ1-2; D gene: .; V gene: TRBV27; clone size: once
CDR3 DNA: TGTGCCAGCAGCTTGGGACTAGCGGGAGGCTACGTCTCCACAGATACGCAGTATTTT; CDR3 protein: CASSLGLAGGYVSTDTQYF; J gene: TRBJ2-3; D gene: TRBD2; V gene: TRBV7-9; clone size: .
CDR3 DNA: TGCGCCAGCAGCTCCATGGTCTCCAGGGGCAATCAGCCCCAGCATTTT; CDR3 protein: CASSSMVSRGNQPQHF; J gene: TRBJ1-5; D gene: .; V gene: TRBV4-1; clone size: once
CDR3 DNA: TGTGCCAGCAGTTCACTCGGGGAGAATAATTCACCCCTCCACTTT; CDR3 protein: CASSSLGENNSPLHF; J gene: TRBJ1-6; D gene: .; V gene: TRBV27; clone size: .
CDR3 DNA: TGTGCCAGCAGCTACTGGAGGGAGAGCTACGAGCAGTACTTC; CDR3 protein: CASSYWRESYEQYF; J gene: TRBJ2-7; D gene: .; V gene: TRBV6-5; clone size: .